This record covers a single T cell receptor beta chain. Its target is not known. This sample was included in a study of cytomegalovirus exposure and HLA in healthy donors. The CDR3 runs to 15 residues. Germline V gene lookup returns CDR1 SGHRS and CDR2 YFSETQ. The ends were cut back, 7 bases at V and 3 bases at J, with 16 bases in the middle. Whole-study findings and limits: Clusters of TCRs from the first cohort tended to co-occur in the approximately 120 validation repertoires (as a later analysis found). There were some public TCRs occurring in many donors, but most TCR sequences were rare.

Sequencing was performed with immunoSEQ multiplex PCR; in TCRdb, only in-frame clones are kept and a portion is missing. Among hundreds of thousands of clones listed, 75% to 90% were seen once. Sequencing used PBMCs. The V and J genes are TRBV5-1 and TRBJ1-4, with a tentative D call TRBD1 (5 bases). The receptor comes from a woman in her late teens or twenties in good health and CMV-seronegative. The CDR3 is CASRIVSGSNEKLFF. The CDR3 bases are TGCGCCAGCCGCATCGTGTCAGGGTCTAATGAAAAACTGTTTTTT.